This section outlines one T cell receptor beta chain sequence together with its context. Its antigen is not known. Libraries were prepared by immunoSEQ multiplex PCR; TCRdb keeps only in-frame clonotypes and omits some of them. Altogether 40,000 to 55,000 clones are present, roughly nine tenths being singletons, with the ten largest covering over 15%. The source of the sample is a study of lymphopenia after photon versus proton radiotherapy. General study points: Under photons, naive T cells and diversity fell while effector/memory populations rose. Larger post-nadir TCR diversity loss correlated inversely with survival in deceased patients.

V was shortened by 7 bases and J by 1 base, with 11 bases between the two germline ends. This CDR3 has 13 residues. The germline CDR1 and CDR2 sequences are MNHNS and SASEGT. The specimen comprised peripheral blood, sampled from a patient treated with photon-based radiotherapy. The rearrangement uses TRBV6-1 and TRBJ2-7; tentatively, D is TRBD2 (6 bases). The TCR originated in a middle-aged woman with cholangiocarcinoma. CDR3 in amino acids: CASTRGTSYEQYF. The CDR3 DNA follows: TGTGCCAGCACCAGAGGGACTTCCTACGAGCAGTACTTC.